The 2 T cell receptor beta chains listed next were all sequenced from one sample in a study of T cell changes during pregnancy in multiple sclerosis (dated by TCRdb to the late 2010s). The library was produced with the immunoSEQ multiplex PCR assay. Sourced from immuneACCESS, this table was stored by TCRdb with only in-frame sequences that have V and J called. A share of the clones is absent; for the studies checked, an unresolved V gene accounts for under half, and the remainder has no known explanation. This sample gives more than 55,000 clones in total; 75% to 95% of them show up just once. Together, the top ten hold about 2.2% of the sample. The material sequenced was peripheral blood, taken in the third trimester of pregnancy. The source of these receptors is a female donor in good health, enrolled as a control in a pregnancy study.

The rearrangement uses TRBV10-3 and TRBJ1-2, with TRBD1 matching 7 bases. The CDR3 consists of 15 residues. Trimming cost V 7 bases and J 6 bases; bases outside gene matches: 14. Per germline, CDR1 ENHRY and CDR2 SYGVKD. The CDR3 loop reads CAITADRSGGNGYTF. Here the CDR3 DNA reads TGTGCCATCACCGCGGATAGATCAGGGGGAAATGGCTACACCTTC.

V gene TRBV7-9 combines with J gene TRBJ1-3; D unclear. The CDR3 runs 14 residues. V dropped 1 base and J dropped 4 bases, with 8 bases sitting between them. Germline assignment: CDR1 SEHNR and CDR2 FQNEAQ (reference sequence). CDR3 protein: CASSLVQQGNTIYF. In DNA, the CDR3 is TGTGCCAGCAGCTTAGTTCAACAGGGAAACACCATATATTTT.